Listed below are T cell receptor beta chains from one sample, sequenced in a study of PD-L1 blockade in urothelial cancer. Method: immunoSEQ multiplex PCR; TCRdb's copy keeps in-frame clones and lacks some. This table has 35,000 to 50,000 clones, about 84% appearing once. This material consisted of PBMCs, taken around atezolizumab (anti-PD-L1) treatment. The receptors were sampled from a man aged 55-75 years with urothelial cancer. The CDR3 runs from the conserved cysteine through the conserved F or W. A D gene is named only where the DNA matches it firmly. Clone size is stated in some rows and not others, as once, few, many or a class when expanded.

D gene	clone size	V gene	J gene	CDR3 protein	CDR3 DNA
NA	once	TRBV2	TRBJ1-5	CASSEGTANQPQHF	TGTGCCAGCAGTGAAGGGACAGCCAATCAGCCCCAGCATTTT
TRBD2	NA	TRBV28	TRBJ2-5	CASSGYGGVQETQYF	TGTGCCAGCAGTGGCTACGGGGGGGTCCAAGAGACCCAGTACTTC
NA	NA	TRBV27	TRBJ2-1	CASSLAGYNEQFF	TGTGCCAGCAGTTTGGCGGGTTACAATGAGCAGTTCTTC
NA	NA	TRBV13	TRBJ2-7	CASSLGPDAYF	TGTGCCAGCAGCTTAGGCCCAGATGCATACTTC
NA	NA	TRBV27	TRBJ2-2	CASSSGGRVTGELFF	TGTGCCAGCAGTTCAGGGGGGCGCGTCACCGGGGAGCTGTTTTTT
NA	NA	TRBV30	TRBJ1-5	CAWSRQGWNQPQHF	TGTGCCTGGAGTCGGCAGGGGTGGAATCAGCCCCAGCATTTT
TRBD2	NA	TRBV10-3	TRBJ2-3	CAIRGLAGKDTQYF	TGTGCCATCAGGGGACTAGCGGGAAAAGATACGCAGTATTTT
TRBD1	NA	TRBV28	TRBJ1-2	CASTHQGQNYGYTF	TGTGCCAGCACTCACCAGGGACAGAACTATGGCTACACCTTC
NA	NA	TRBV30	TRBJ1-6	CAWIPYGGKNSPLHF	TGTGCCTGGATACCCTACGGGGGGAAGAATTCACCCCTCCACTTT
TRBD2	few	TRBV6-1	TRBJ2-2	CASSVTSGSGELFF	TGTGCCAGCAGTGTTACTAGCGGGAGTGGGGAGCTGTTTTTT
NA	NA	TRBV5-4	TRBJ1-3	CASSLAFGNTIYF	TGTGCCAGCAGCTTGGCCTTTGGAAACACCATATATTTT
NA	NA	TRBV28	TRBJ1-3	CASSLDGRGHSGNTIYF	TGTGCCAGCAGTTTAGATGGTAGGGGTCACTCTGGAAACACCATATATTTT
NA	once	TRBV4-2	TRBJ2-3	CASSPGGGTSTDTQYF	TGTGCCAGCAGCCCGGGCGGAGGGACGAGCACAGATACGCAGTATTTT
NA	few	TRBV5-4	TRBJ1-2	CASSGPRTGVYGYTF	TGTGCCAGCAGCGGGCCGAGGACGGGAGTCTATGGCTACACCTTC
NA	NA	TRBV2	TRBJ2-2	CASSEGGTGELFF	TGTGCCAGCAGTGAAGGAGGCACCGGGGAGCTGTTTTTT
TRBD2	NA	TRBV28	TRBJ2-3	CASSSPGGSTDTQYF	TGTGCCAGCAGCTCCCCCGGGGGGAGCACAGATACGCAGTATTTT
TRBD1	NA	TRBV10-2	TRBJ2-7	CASRGQGFDEQYF	TGCGCCAGCAGGGGACAGGGTTTCGACGAGCAGTACTTC
NA	NA	TRBV10-2	TRBJ2-1	CASSVTRGTYNEQFF	TGCGCCAGCAGTGTTACGAGAGGGACTTACAATGAGCAGTTCTTC
NA	NA	TRBV27	TRBJ2-1	CASSLGVGEQFF	TGTGCCAGCAGTTTGGGCGTTGGTGAGCAGTTCTTC
TRBD2	NA	TRBV5-4	TRBJ2-5	CASSLNLRGGRQETQYF	TGTGCCAGCAGCTTGAATTTACGGGGGGGTCGTCAAGAGACCCAGTACTTC
TRBD1	NA	TRBV2	TRBJ1-5	CASRGDRGGNQPQHF	TGTGCCAGCAGAGGGGACAGGGGGGGCAATCAGCCCCAGCATTTT
TRBD1	NA	TRBV28	TRBJ1-2	CASSSTQGGNGYTF	TGTGCCAGCAGTTCCACACAGGGGGGCAATGGCTACACCTTC
NA	NA	TRBV6-1	TRBJ2-1	CAGGGWGRGNNEQFF	TGTGCCGGGGGAGGATGGGGGAGGGGGAACAATGAGCAGTTCTTC
TRBD1	once	TRBV28	TRBJ1-2	CASSRPNRGNYGYTF	TGTGCCAGCAGTCGACCAAACAGGGGGAACTATGGCTACACCTTC
NA	NA	TRBV5-1	TRBJ2-4	CASRLGAGETKNIQYF	TGCGCCAGCAGGTTGGGAGCGGGCGAAACCAAAAACATTCAGTACTTC
TRBD1	NA	TRBV6-6	TRBJ2-1	CASISGGSYNEQFF	TGTGCCAGCATCTCAGGGGGCTCCTACAATGAGCAGTTCTTC
NA	NA	TRBV29-1	TRBJ1-2	CSAPTGGDYYGYTF	TGCAGCGCCCCGACGGGGGGGGACTACTATGGCTACACCTTC
NA	NA	TRBV19	TRBJ1-1	CASSIEVVRGLNTEAFF	TGTGCCAGTAGTATAGAGGTAGTTCGGGGGTTGAACACTGAAGCTTTCTTT
NA	NA	TRBV7-9	TRBJ1-2	CASSFEGAIHYGYTF	TGTGCCAGCAGCTTTGAAGGGGCGATTCACTATGGCTACACCTTC
TRBD1	NA	TRBV5-5	TRBJ1-6	CASSLRRQGAGNSPLHF	TGTGCCAGCAGCTTGCGCCGGCAGGGGGCGGGGAATTCACCCCTCCACTTT
NA	NA	TRBV7-2	TRBJ1-5	CASSLVDSRLQPQHF	TGTGCCAGCAGCTTAGTCGACAGTAGGTTACAGCCCCAGCATTTT
NA	NA	TRBV27	TRBJ2-1	CASSFPSSYNEQFF	TGTGCCAGCAGTTTCCCGAGCTCCTACAATGAGCAGTTCTTC
TRBD2	NA	TRBV10-2	TRBJ2-1	CASRRLTSGTDEQFF	TGCGCCAGCAGGCGACTTACTAGCGGGACTGATGAGCAGTTCTTC
TRBD1	NA	TRBV5-1	TRBJ2-6	CANSPGQGEIGANVLTF	TGCGCCAACAGCCCGGGACAGGGGGAGATAGGGGCCAACGTCCTGACTTTC
TRBD1	NA	TRBV5-1	TRBJ2-4	CASSFGTGGLDKNIQYF	TGCGCCAGCAGCTTCGGGACAGGGGGTTTGGACAAAAACATTCAGTACTTC
NA	NA	TRBV2	TRBJ2-5	CASSVNREETQYF	TGTGCCAGCAGTGTTAACAGGGAAGAGACCCAGTACTTC
NA	NA	TRBV15	TRBJ2-2	CATSRDYQGTNTGELFF	TGTGCCACCAGCAGAGATTACCAGGGAACGAACACCGGGGAGCTGTTTTTT
TRBD1	NA	TRBV6-1	TRBJ1-3	CASHRGDGNTIYF	TGTGCCAGCCACAGGGGTGATGGAAACACCATATATTTT
NA	NA	TRBV29-1	TRBJ2-5	CSVEENSETQYF	TGCAGCGTTGAAGAGAACAGCGAGACCCAGTACTTC
NA	NA	TRBV14	TRBJ2-5	CASSQVGREETQYF	TGTGCCAGCAGCCAAGTTGGCAGGGAAGAGACCCAGTACTTC
NA	NA	TRBV2	TRBJ2-5	CASSVGGQTQYF	TGTGCCAGCAGTGTAGGGGGACAGACCCAGTACTTC
TRBD2	once	TRBV11-2	TRBJ2-3	CASSLGPLAVSTDTQYF	TGTGCCAGCAGCTTAGGCCCCCTAGCGGTTAGCACAGATACGCAGTATTTT
TRBD2	NA	TRBV7-6	TRBJ2-3	CASSLVARGVRGDTQYF	TGTGCCAGCAGCTTAGTGGCGCGGGGGGTACGTGGAGATACGCAGTATTTT
TRBD1	NA	TRBV18	TRBJ2-7	CASSPPGLSDRGSYEQYF	TGTGCCAGCTCACCACCGGGTCTAAGTGACAGGGGTTCCTACGAGCAGTACTTC